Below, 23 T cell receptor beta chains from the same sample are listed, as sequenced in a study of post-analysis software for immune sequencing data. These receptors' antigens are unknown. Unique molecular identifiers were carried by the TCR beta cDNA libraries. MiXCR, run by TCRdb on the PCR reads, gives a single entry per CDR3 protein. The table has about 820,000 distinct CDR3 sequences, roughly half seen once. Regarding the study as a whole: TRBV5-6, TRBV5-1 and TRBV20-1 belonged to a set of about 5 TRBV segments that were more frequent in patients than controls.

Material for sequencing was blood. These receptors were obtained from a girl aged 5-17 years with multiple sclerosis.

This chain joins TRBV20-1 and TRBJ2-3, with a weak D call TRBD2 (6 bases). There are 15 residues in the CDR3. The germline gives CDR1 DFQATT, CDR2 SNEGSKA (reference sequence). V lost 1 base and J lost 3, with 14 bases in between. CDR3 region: CSARGLAGPTDTQYF. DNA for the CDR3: TGCAGTGCTAGAGGGTTGGCGGGACCAACAGATACGCAGTATTTT.

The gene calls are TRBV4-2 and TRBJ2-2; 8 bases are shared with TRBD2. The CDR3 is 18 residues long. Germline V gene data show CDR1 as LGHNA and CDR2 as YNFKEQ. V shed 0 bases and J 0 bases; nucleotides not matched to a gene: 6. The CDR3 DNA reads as TGTGCCAGCAGCCAAGATTTGGGACTAGACACGAACACCGGGGAGCTGTTTTTT. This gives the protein CASSQDLGLDTNTGELFF.

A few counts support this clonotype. This CDR3 reads CSAIGGGVTDTQYF. CDR3 DNA: TGCAGTGCTATAGGGGGGGGAGTAACAGATACGCAGTATTTT. The rearrangement uses TRBV20-1 and TRBJ2-3, with D perhaps matching TRBD2 (7 bases). The CDR3 is made up of 14 amino acids. Per germline, CDR1 DFQATT and CDR2 SNEGSKA (reference sequence). V was pared by 4 bases and J by 3 bases, with 14 bases between.

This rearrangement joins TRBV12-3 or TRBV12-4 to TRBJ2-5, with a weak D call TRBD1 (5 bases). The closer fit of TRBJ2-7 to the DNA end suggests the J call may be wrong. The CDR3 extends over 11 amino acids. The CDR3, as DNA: TGTGCCAGCAGGGCTAGGGGCGAGCAGTACTTC. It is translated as CASRARGEQYF.

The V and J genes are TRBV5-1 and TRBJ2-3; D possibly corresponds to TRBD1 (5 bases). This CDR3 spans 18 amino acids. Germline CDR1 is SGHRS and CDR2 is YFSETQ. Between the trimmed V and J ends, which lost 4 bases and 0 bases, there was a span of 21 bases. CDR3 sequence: CASSPHVGVPSSTDTQYF. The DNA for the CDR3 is TGCGCCAGCAGCCCTCATGTAGGGGTCCCTTCTAGCACAGATACGCAGTATTTT. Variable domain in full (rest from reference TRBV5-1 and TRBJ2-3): KAGVTQTPRYLIKTRGQQVTLSCSPISGHRSVSWYQQTPGQGLQFLFEYFSETQRNKGNFPGRFSGRQFSNSRSEMNVSTLELGDSALYLCASSPHVGVPSSTDTQYFGPGTRLTVL.

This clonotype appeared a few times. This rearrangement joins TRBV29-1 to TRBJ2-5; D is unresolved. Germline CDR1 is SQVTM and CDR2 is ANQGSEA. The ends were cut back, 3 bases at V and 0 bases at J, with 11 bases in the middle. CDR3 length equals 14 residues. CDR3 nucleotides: TGCAGCGTTGAGGGCAGCCCTTACCAAGAGACCCAGTACTTC. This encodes CSVEGSPYQETQYF.

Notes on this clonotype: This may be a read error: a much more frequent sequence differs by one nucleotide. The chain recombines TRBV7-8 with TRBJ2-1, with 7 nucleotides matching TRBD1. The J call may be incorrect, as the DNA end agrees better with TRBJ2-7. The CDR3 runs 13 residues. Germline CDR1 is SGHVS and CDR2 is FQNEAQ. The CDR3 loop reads CASSRDSYYKQYF. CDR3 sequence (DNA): TGTGCCAGCAGCCGGGACAGCTACTACAAGCAGTACTTC.

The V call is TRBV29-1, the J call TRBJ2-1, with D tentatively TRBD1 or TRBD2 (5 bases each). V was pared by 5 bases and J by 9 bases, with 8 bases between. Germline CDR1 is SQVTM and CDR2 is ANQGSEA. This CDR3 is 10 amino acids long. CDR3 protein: CSVRDLEQFF. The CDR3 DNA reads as TGCAGCGTTAGGGACCTTGAGCAGTTCTTC.

The CDR3 coding sequence is TGTGCCAGCAGTTCCGGGACTAGCGGGACCAATGAGCAGTTCTTC. Translating gives CASSSGTSGTNEQFF. The chain is built from TRBV7-6 and TRBJ2-1, with 13 bases matching TRBD2. Germline CDR1 is SGHVS and CDR2 is FNYEAQ. The CDR3 runs to 15 residues. Trimming took 6 bases from V and 6 from J; bases not matched to a gene: 5.

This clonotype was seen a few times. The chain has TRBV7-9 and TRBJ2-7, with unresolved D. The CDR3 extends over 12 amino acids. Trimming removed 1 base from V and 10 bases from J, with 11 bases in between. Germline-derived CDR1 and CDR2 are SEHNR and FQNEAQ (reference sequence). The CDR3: CASSLESVGQYF. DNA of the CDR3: TGTGCCAGCAGCTTAGAATCCGTCGGTCAGTACTTC.

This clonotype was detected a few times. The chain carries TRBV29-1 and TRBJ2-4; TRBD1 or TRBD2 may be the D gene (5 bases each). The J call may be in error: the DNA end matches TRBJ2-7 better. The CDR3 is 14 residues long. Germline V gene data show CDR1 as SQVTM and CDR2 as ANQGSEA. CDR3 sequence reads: CSVEGSTGGNEQYF. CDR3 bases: TGCAGCGTTGAGGGGTCCACAGGAGGCAACGAGCAGTACTTC.

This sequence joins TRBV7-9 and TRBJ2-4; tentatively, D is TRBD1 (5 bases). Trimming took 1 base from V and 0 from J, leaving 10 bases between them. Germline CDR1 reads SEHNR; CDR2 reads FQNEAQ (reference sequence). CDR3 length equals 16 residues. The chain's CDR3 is CASSLEGSVAKNIQYF. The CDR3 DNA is TGTGCCAGCAGCTTAGAGGGGTCTGTAGCCAAAAACATTCAGTACTTC.

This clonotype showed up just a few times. The CDR3 loop is CSVEVDSGDGGEQFF. For the CDR3, the DNA is TGCAGCGTTGAGGTAGATAGCGGGGACGGCGGTGAGCAGTTCTTC. The genes are TRBV29-1 and TRBJ2-1; 8 nucleotides match TRBD2. The V gene's germline CDR1 is SQVTM and CDR2 ANQGSEA. The CDR3 is 15 residues long. Trimming removed 3 bases from V and 9 bases from J; junction bases left unmatched: 13.

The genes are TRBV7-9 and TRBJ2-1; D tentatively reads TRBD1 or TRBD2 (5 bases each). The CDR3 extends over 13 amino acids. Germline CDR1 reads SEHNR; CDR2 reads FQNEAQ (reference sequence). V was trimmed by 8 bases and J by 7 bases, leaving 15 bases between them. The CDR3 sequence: CASSTGPQNEQFF. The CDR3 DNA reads TGTGCCAGCTCAACGGGACCCCAGAATGAGCAGTTCTTC.

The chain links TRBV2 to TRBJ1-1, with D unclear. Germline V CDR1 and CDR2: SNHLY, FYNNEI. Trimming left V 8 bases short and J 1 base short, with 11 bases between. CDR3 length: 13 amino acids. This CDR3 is CASSLWSNTEAFF. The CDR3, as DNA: TGTGCCAGCTCTCTGTGGTCGAACACTGAAGCTTTCTTT.

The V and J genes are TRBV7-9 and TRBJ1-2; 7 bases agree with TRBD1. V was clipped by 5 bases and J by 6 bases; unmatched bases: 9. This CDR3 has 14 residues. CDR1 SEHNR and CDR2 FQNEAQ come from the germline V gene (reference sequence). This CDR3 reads CASSPGTDGHGYTF. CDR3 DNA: TGTGCCAGCAGCCCCGGGACAGACGGACATGGCTACACCTTC.

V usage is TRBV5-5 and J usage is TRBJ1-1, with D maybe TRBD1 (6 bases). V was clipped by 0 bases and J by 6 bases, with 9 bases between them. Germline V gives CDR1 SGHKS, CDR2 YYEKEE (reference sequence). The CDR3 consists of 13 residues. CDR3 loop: CASSLAQGPEAFF. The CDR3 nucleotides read TGTGCCAGCAGCTTGGCTCAGGGGCCTGAAGCTTTCTTT.

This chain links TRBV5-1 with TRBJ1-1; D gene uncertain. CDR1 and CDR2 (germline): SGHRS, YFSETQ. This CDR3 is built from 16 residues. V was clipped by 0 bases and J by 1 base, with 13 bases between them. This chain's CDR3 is CASSLAEGPQNTEAFF. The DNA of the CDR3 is TGCGCCAGCAGCTTGGCCGAGGGTCCCCAGAACACTGAAGCTTTCTTT.

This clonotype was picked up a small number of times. The CDR3 nucleotides are TGTGCCAGCAGTGAAGGGCTAGAGTACAATGAGCAGTTCTTC. Translating gives CASSEGLEYNEQFF. This chain links TRBV6-1 with TRBJ2-1; D not certain. The ends were cut back, 1 base at V and 4 bases at J, with 8 bases in the middle. This CDR3 is built from 14 residues. CDR1 is MNHNS, CDR2 SASEGT, per germline.

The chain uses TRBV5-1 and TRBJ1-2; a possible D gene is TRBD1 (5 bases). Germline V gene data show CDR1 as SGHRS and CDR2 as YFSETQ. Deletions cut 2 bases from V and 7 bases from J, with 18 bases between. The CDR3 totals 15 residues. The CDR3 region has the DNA TGCGCCAGCAGCTTCTCCCAGGGCCCGTCGTCTGGCTACACCTTC. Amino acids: CASSFSQGPSSGYTF.

CDR3 sequence: CASGSDGTKETQYF. The CDR3 nucleotides read TGCGCCAGCGGATCCGACGGAACGAAAGAGACCCAGTACTTC. The chain couples TRBV5-1 to TRBJ2-5; no firm D call. Between the trimmed V and J ends, which lost 7 bases and 3 bases, there was a span of 16 bases. The length of the CDR3 is 14 residues. Germline-derived CDR1 and CDR2 are SGHRS and YFSETQ.

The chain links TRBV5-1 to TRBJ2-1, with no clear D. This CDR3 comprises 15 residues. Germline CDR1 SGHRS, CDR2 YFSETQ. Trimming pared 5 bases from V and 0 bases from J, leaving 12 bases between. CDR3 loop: CASRSGESSYNEQFF. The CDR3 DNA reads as TGCGCCAGCAGGTCCGGAGAAAGCTCCTACAATGAGCAGTTCTTC.

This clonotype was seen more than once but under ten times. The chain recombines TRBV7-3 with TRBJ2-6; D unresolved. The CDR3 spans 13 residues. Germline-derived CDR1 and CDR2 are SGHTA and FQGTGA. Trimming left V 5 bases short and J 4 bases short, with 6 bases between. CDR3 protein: CASSQGGANVLTF. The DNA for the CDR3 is TGTGCCAGCAGCCAAGGAGGGGCCAACGTCCTGACTTTC.